Sequencing of this TCR beta chain was carried out in a study of CD8 T cells in ankylosing spondylitis. This clonotype was observed at least ten times. Its antigen is as yet unknown. Quantitative 5'-RACE with molecular barcodes was used to make the TCR beta libraries. TCRdb reprocessed the 5' RACE reads with MiXCR, giving one entry per CDR3 protein. The data contain roughly 230,000 distinct CDR3 sequences, approximately 8.4% of them singletons. Broader study findings: A TCR beta motif of about 8 highly homologous variants seemed to mark ankylosing spondylitis blood. Peripheral blood samples showed relatively rare disease-linked clones, and these clones were CD8+. According to the report, clones linked to the disease were significantly enriched in matched synovial fluid samples taken from ankylosing spondylitis patients.

V trimming: 0 bases; J trimming: 4 bases; junction bases outside the gene matches: 9. This CDR3 region has 18 residues. Germline V gives CDR1 SGHVS, CDR2 FNYEAQ. The clonotype was recovered from a female donor with ankylosing spondylitis or in good health (not recorded which). The specimen sequenced was blood, either unsorted or a sorted T cell fraction (not recorded which). The chain combines TRBV7-6 with TRBJ2-3; 11 bases are shared with TRBD2. The CDR3 DNA follows: TGTGCCAGCAGCTTAGCCGCCGGGACTAGCGGTCGGTCAGATACGCAGTATTTT. Protein product: CASSLAAGTSGRSDTQYF.